Listed below are T cell receptor beta chains from one sample, sequenced in a study of T cell repertoires in ileal Crohn's disease. Only in-frame clones appear in the TCRdb table, and some are missing; sequencing was by immunoSEQ multiplex PCR. The data hold around 15,000 clones, with nearly 90% observed a single time. The sample comprised ileal tissue. The source of these receptors is an adult with Crohn's disease. Each CDR3 is given with its conserved first and last residue. The D gene is left open where the match is weak. Clone size is shown for a subset of rows, as once, few, many or a class of expanded clone.

clone size	V gene	J gene	D gene	CDR3 DNA	CDR3 protein
-	TRBV9	TRBJ1-1	TRBD1	TGTGCCAGCAGCGGACGGGACAGGGACACTGAAGCTTTCTTT	CASSGRDRDTEAFF
-	TRBV18	TRBJ1-5	TRBD1	TGTGCCAGCTCACCGGACAGGGGTACCAATCAGCCCCAGCATTTT	CASSPDRGTNQPQHF
-	TRBV5-6	TRBJ1-1	-	TGTGCCAGCAGCTTGTATACAACAATGAACACTGAAGCTTTCTTT	CASSLYTTMNTEAFF
-	TRBV7-2	TRBJ1-5	-	TGTGCCAGCAGCTTAAACGGTCAGCCCCAGCATTTT	CASSLNGQPQHF
-	TRBV19	TRBJ2-7	TRBD1	TGTGCCAGTAGTATAACAGGGGGCACCTACGAGCAGTACTTC	CASSITGGTYEQYF
-	TRBV5-5	TRBJ2-1	TRBD2	TGTGCCAGCAGCAGAGATCCGGGACTAGCACCCAATGAGCAGTTCTTC	CASSRDPGLAPNEQFF
-	TRBV20-1	TRBJ2-7	-	TGCAGTGTACACCTTCAGGGGCGGCAGTACTTC	CSVHLQGRQYF
-	TRBV9	TRBJ2-7	-	TGTGCCAGCAGCGTAGGGCGGAGAAGATCCTACGAGCAGTACTTC	CASSVGRRRSYEQYF
-	TRBV5-1	TRBJ2-3	TRBD1	TGCGCCAGCAGACGATCCGGGACAGGGTTGACAGATACGCAGTATTTT	CASRRSGTGLTDTQYF
-	TRBV7-2	TRBJ1-2	TRBD1	TGTGCCAGCAGCGGGCGGAGGACAGGAAACTATGGCTACACCTTC	CASSGRRTGNYGYTF
few	TRBV19	TRBJ1-1	TRBD1	TGTGCCAGTAGTCTCAGGGGGAGGATCACTGAAGCTTTCTTT	CASSLRGRITEAFF
few	TRBV27	TRBJ2-2	-	TGTGCCAGCAGCTCAGGGAATGAGAACACCGGGGAGCTGTTTTTT	CASSSGNENTGELFF
-	TRBV11-3	TRBJ2-7	-	TGTGCCAGCAGCTTAGACGGGGGTAGCTCCTACGAGCAGTACTTC	CASSLDGGSSYEQYF
-	TRBV7-2	TRBJ2-5	-	TGTGCCAGCAGCTTAGGTCTGGCTTCAGGGCACCAGACCCAGTACTTC	CASSLGLASGHQTQYF
once	TRBV19	TRBJ2-7	-	TGTGCCAGTTCCTACCAACTAGGGGGGGCCTACGAGCAGTACTTC	CASSYQLGGAYEQYF
-	TRBV9	TRBJ1-6	-	TGTGCCAGCAGCGTATCTCTCGGAAAGGGAGGGATCAATTCACCCCTCCACTTT	CASSVSLGKGGINSPLHF
-	TRBV27	TRBJ2-2	TRBD1	TGTGCCGTCAGAGGGACAGCGAACACCGGGGAGCTGTTTTTT	CAVRGTANTGELFF
-	TRBV6-5	TRBJ1-1	-	TGTGCCAGCAGTTACGTGGGCCCCACACTCACTGAAGCTTTCTTT	CASSYVGPTLTEAFF
-	TRBV6-5	TRBJ1-2	-	TGTGCCAGCAGTTACCGGGGTTACTATGGCTACACCTTC	CASSYRGYYGYTF
-	TRBV19	TRBJ1-5	-	TGTGCCATATCTCGCGGACAGACTAATCAGCCCCAGCATTTT	CAISRGQTNQPQHF
-	TRBV18	TRBJ2-7	-	TGTGCCAGCTCCCTCAGCGCGGGGTACGAGCAGTACTTC	CASSLSAGYEQYF
few	TRBV9	TRBJ2-7	TRBD2	TGTGCCAGCAGCGTTAGCGGGAGCGCCTACGAGCAGTACTTC	CASSVSGSAYEQYF
-	TRBV30	TRBJ2-7	-	TGTGCCTGGAGTGGATCGAACGAGCAGTACTTC	CAWSGSNEQYF
few	TRBV5-1	TRBJ2-7	TRBD2	TGCGCCAGCAGCTTGGTCCGGTCGTCGGGACTAGCGGGAGACAACGAGCAGTACTTC	CASSLVRSSGLAGDNEQYF
-	TRBV5-1	TRBJ2-3	TRBD2	TGCGCCAGCAGCTCGACTAGCGGGAGTTCGGATACGCAGTATTTT	CASSSTSGSSDTQYF
-	TRBV7-2	TRBJ1-1	-	TGTGCCAGCAGCTTCAGGAGGGGAACTGAAGCTTTCTTT	CASSFRRGTEAFF
-	TRBV2	TRBJ2-5	-	TGTGCCAGCAGTGAGTGGGACAGTAACGGAGGGGGGACCCAGTACTTC	CASSEWDSNGGGTQYF
-	TRBV29-1	TRBJ2-7	-	TGCAGCGTCCGGACAAAGAGCTCCTACGAGCAGTACTTC	CSVRTKSSYEQYF
few	TRBV25-1	TRBJ1-4	TRBD1	TGTGCCAGCAGTGAAGGGACAGGGGGAAAACTGTTTTTT	CASSEGTGGKLFF
few	TRBV6-1	TRBJ1-6	-	TGTGCCAGCAGTGAAGCGGGGTGGGGCTCACCCCTCCACTTT	CASSEAGWGSPLHF
-	TRBV18	TRBJ2-7	-	TGTGCCAGCTCACCAGACAGGTCGTCCTACGAGCAGTACTTC	CASSPDRSSYEQYF
-	TRBV5-1	TRBJ1-1	TRBD1	TGCGCCAGCAGCTTGTTAGGGGACAGGGGAACTGAAGCTTTCTTT	CASSLLGDRGTEAFF
-	TRBV28	TRBJ1-5	-	TGTGCCAGCAGTTTCCCGGAGGGAGGTCAGCCCCAGCATTTT	CASSFPEGGQPQHF
-	TRBV19	TRBJ2-7	-	TGTGCCAGTACCTCGGGGTGGGGGCACTTCGAGCAGTACTTC	CASTSGWGHFEQYF
-	TRBV5-6	TRBJ2-5	-	TGTGCCAGCAGGCCATGGGGACTTCAGACCCAGTACTTC	CASRPWGLQTQYF
-	TRBV7-6	TRBJ1-1	-	TGTGCCAGCAGCTCCTTTGATCGGACTGAAGCTTTCTTT	CASSSFDRTEAFF
-	TRBV30	TRBJ1-5	TRBD1	TGTGCCTGGAGTAGGACAGGGTTTCATCAGCCCCAGCATTTT	CAWSRTGFHQPQHF
-	TRBV11-2	TRBJ1-6	-	TGTGCCAGCAGCTTAGTACAGGCTGTGGCACCCCTCCACTTT	CASSLVQAVAPLHF
-	TRBV6-1	TRBJ2-7	-	TGTGCCAGCAGTGGCTCTTCCGGGAGCGGCCACGAGCAGTACTTC	CASSGSSGSGHEQYF
-	TRBV9	TRBJ2-2	TRBD2	TGTGCCAGCAGCGCCCCGAGTAGCGGGGGCAAGAACACCGGGGAGCTGTTTTTT	CASSAPSSGGKNTGELFF
-	TRBV18	TRBJ1-1	-	TGTGCCAGCTCAACAACGGGACACCTGAACACTGAAGCTTTCTTT	CASSTTGHLNTEAFF
-	TRBV7-9	TRBJ1-4	-	TGTGCCAGCAGTCGGACTCGAATCGAGGGTGAAAAACTGTTTTTT	CASSRTRIEGEKLFF
-	TRBV30	TRBJ2-5	-	TGTGCCTGGAGTTGGAAAGCGGGAGAGACCCAGTACTTC	CAWSWKAGETQYF
-	TRBV27	TRBJ2-7	-	TGTGCCAGCATGCAGAAAGGGTTCGACAGTTCCTACGAGCAGTACTTC	CASMQKGFDSSYEQYF
-	TRBV2	TRBJ1-3	TRBD1	TGTGCCAGCAGTGGGACAGGGGTTGGAAACACCATATATTTT	CASSGTGVGNTIYF
-	TRBV7-9	TRBJ1-5	-	TGTGCCAGCAGCTTAGCGAGGTTGGCCGGAGGCAATCAGCCCCAGCATTTT	CASSLARLAGGNQPQHF
-	TRBV5-1	TRBJ2-7	TRBD2	TGCGCCAGCAGCTTCGGACTAGCGGGAGTTGACGAGCAGTACTTC	CASSFGLAGVDEQYF
-	TRBV29-1	TRBJ2-5	TRBD1	TGCAGCGTTGACGGGACAGGGGTAGGGGGTGAGACCCAGTACTTC	CSVDGTGVGGETQYF
-	TRBV29-1	TRBJ2-3	-	TGCAGCGTTGAACAGGGCGCAGATACGCAGTATTTT	CSVEQGADTQYF
-	TRBV14	TRBJ1-1	-	TGTGCCAGCAGCCCCGGCAGGGGCTATACTGAAACTTTCTTT	CASSPGRGYTETFF
-	TRBV6-1	TRBJ1-1	-	TGTGCCAGCAGCTTGGGACTTTCTTTAACTGAAGCTTTCTTT	CASSLGLSLTEAFF
once	TRBV6-1	TRBJ1-1	-	TGTGCCAGCAGCCAGGGTTTGGACACTGAAGCTTTCTTT	CASSQGLDTEAFF
few	TRBV18	TRBJ1-6	-	TGTGCCAGCTCACCAGCCCTCTCCAGCTCCTATAATTCACCCCTCCACTTT	CASSPALSSSYNSPLHF
-	TRBV7-3	TRBJ2-5	TRBD2	TGTGCCAGCAGCTCCGGGAGGGACTTCTCGGGGGAGACCCAGTACTTC	CASSSGRDFSGETQYF
-	TRBV21-1	TRBJ1-5	-	TGTGCCGGCGGTGGACAGGGCAGGGGGCCCCAGCATTTT	CAGGGQGRGPQHF
-	TRBV10-3	TRBJ2-7	TRBD2	TGTGCCATCCGAGGGACTAGCGGGCTATACGAGCAGTACTTC	CAIRGTSGLYEQYF
-	TRBV27	TRBJ2-7	TRBD1	TGTGCCAGCAGTTTCCGCGGACAGGACGTAATTTACTTC	CASSFRGQDVIYF